The T cell receptor beta chain under discussion was sequenced for a study of T cell responses to AZD1222 COVID-19 vaccine. Overall study findings and caveats: White British donors predominated, females outnumbered males, and clonal diversity was possibly underestimated.

Germline assignment: CDR1 SGHVS and CDR2 FNYEAQ. Germline trimming cut 4 bases from V and 7 bases from J; bases unmatched to any gene: 13. This CDR3 has 16 amino acids. Libraries were prepared by immunoSEQ multiplex PCR; TCRdb keeps only in-frame clonotypes and omits some of them. The profile shows fewer than 120,000 clones, 85% to 95% of them singletons. A word on this clone: Its antigen is not known.

This TCR was recovered from an adult who received the AZD1222 COVID-19 vaccine. This specimen consisted of peripheral blood, obtained 28 days after the second AZD1222 dose. The chain uses TRBV7-6 and TRBJ2-7; 10 nucleotides agree with TRBD1. The CDR3 loop is CASSSGDRGHRGEQYF. CDR3 nucleotides: TGTGCCAGCAGCTCTGGGGACAGGGGCCATCGAGGGGAGCAGTACTTC.